A selection of T cell receptor beta chains follows, all from one sample in a study of cytomegalovirus exposure and HLA in healthy donors. Some clones are missing from TCRdb's copy, which holds only in-frame ones; the method was immunoSEQ multiplex PCR. The sample contains more than 95,000 clones, about 72% of which appear only once. The sequenced sample was PBMCs. These receptor sequences come from a man aged 45 to 65 in good health and CMV-seropositive. The CDR3 runs from the conserved cysteine through the conserved F or W. D genes are given only for firm matches. Clone sizes are given selectively: once, few, many, or a class where the clone is expanded.

v_gene: TRBV7-9; d_gene: TRBD1; len: 13; abundance: few; j_gene: TRBJ1-2; CDR3aa: CASSPQGAVGYTF; CDR3nt: TGTGCCAGCAGCCCACAGGGGGCGGTCGGCTACACCTTC
v_gene: TRBV6-5; d_gene: TRBD1; len: 15; abundance: .; j_gene: TRBJ1-3; CDR3aa: CASKVDRAIGETIYF; CDR3nt: TGTGCCAGCAAGGTGGACAGGGCCATCGGAGAGACCATATATTTT
v_gene: TRBV5-5; d_gene: .; len: 14; abundance: .; j_gene: TRBJ1-5; CDR3aa: CASSFWGPNQPQHF; CDR3nt: TGTGCCAGCAGCTTTTGGGGGCCCAATCAGCCCCAGCATTTT
v_gene: TRBV5-1; d_gene: .; len: 13; abundance: .; j_gene: TRBJ2-7; CDR3aa: CASSLSPGDEQYF; CDR3nt: TGCGCCAGCAGCTTGAGCCCGGGGGACGAGCAGTACTTC
v_gene: TRBV10-2; d_gene: .; len: 12; abundance: .; j_gene: TRBJ2-1; CDR3aa: CASSEPVVEQFF; CDR3nt: TGCGCCAGCAGTGAACCAGTGGTTGAGCAGTTCTTC
v_gene: TRBV5-5; d_gene: TRBD1; len: 15; abundance: .; j_gene: TRBJ2-1; CDR3aa: CASSLGQGRYNEQFF; CDR3nt: TGTGCCAGCAGCTTAGGACAGGGTCGCTACAATGAGCAGTTCTTC
v_gene: TRBV7-9; d_gene: TRBD1; len: 16; abundance: .; j_gene: TRBJ2-7; CDR3aa: CASSLPGQEGSYEQYF; CDR3nt: TGTGCCAGCAGCTTACCCGGACAGGAAGGGTCCTACGAGCAGTACTTC
v_gene: TRBV11-3; d_gene: TRBD1; len: 13; abundance: .; j_gene: TRBJ1-2; CDR3aa: CASSPGQGWGYTF; CDR3nt: TGTGCCAGCAGCCCGGGACAGGGCTGGGGCTACACCTTC
v_gene: TRBV28; d_gene: TRBD1; len: 17; abundance: .; j_gene: TRBJ2-6; CDR3aa: CASRGRQGSTGANVLTF; CDR3nt: TGTGCCAGCAGGGGAAGACAGGGGAGCACTGGGGCCAACGTCCTGACTTTC
v_gene: TRBV29-1; d_gene: .; len: 14; abundance: .; j_gene: TRBJ1-1; CDR3aa: CSAWTATMNTEAFF; CDR3nt: TGCAGCGCATGGACAGCGACCATGAACACTGAAGCTTTCTTT
v_gene: TRBV11-2; d_gene: TRBD2; len: 15; abundance: .; j_gene: TRBJ2-1; CDR3aa: CASSKAGGGYNEQFF; CDR3nt: TGTGCCAGCAGCAAAGCGGGGGGCGGCTACAATGAGCAGTTCTTC
v_gene: TRBV4-3; d_gene: TRBD2; len: 15; abundance: .; j_gene: TRBJ2-1; CDR3aa: CASSPWGAGGNEQFF; CDR3nt: TGCGCCAGCAGCCCCTGGGGCGCCGGGGGGAATGAGCAGTTCTTC
v_gene: TRBV18; d_gene: TRBD1; len: 13; abundance: .; j_gene: TRBJ2-1; CDR3aa: CASSSTGVDEQFF; CDR3nt: TGTGCCAGCTCATCGACAGGGGTGGATGAGCAGTTCTTC
v_gene: TRBV5-6; d_gene: TRBD2; len: 16; abundance: .; j_gene: TRBJ2-2; CDR3aa: CASSLELAGAAGELFF; CDR3nt: TGTGCCAGCAGCTTGGAACTAGCGGGAGCCGCCGGGGAGCTGTTTTTT
v_gene: TRBV10-3; d_gene: .; len: 14; abundance: .; j_gene: TRBJ1-2; CDR3aa: CAISDVRLTGGYTF; CDR3nt: TGTGCCATCAGTGACGTAAGACTGACCGGCGGCTACACCTTC
v_gene: TRBV5-1; d_gene: TRBD1; len: 15; abundance: .; j_gene: TRBJ1-1; CDR3aa: CASSLEGGGLPEAFF; CDR3nt: TGCGCCAGCAGCTTGGAAGGGGGCGGCCTACCTGAAGCTTTCTTT
v_gene: TRBV19; d_gene: .; len: 14; abundance: .; j_gene: TRBJ1-4; CDR3aa: CASSDAWGREKLFF; CDR3nt: TGTGCCAGTAGTGACGCATGGGGGAGGGAAAAACTGTTTTTT
v_gene: TRBV10-3; d_gene: .; len: 15; abundance: .; j_gene: TRBJ1-5; CDR3aa: CAISEGREVNQPQHF; CDR3nt: TGTGCCATCAGTGAAGGCAGGGAGGTGAATCAGCCCCAGCATTTT
v_gene: TRBV5-1; d_gene: .; len: 15; abundance: .; j_gene: TRBJ2-1; CDR3aa: CASSFGELSYNEQFF; CDR3nt: TGCGCCAGCAGCTTCGGGGAACTCTCCTACAATGAGCAGTTCTTC
v_gene: TRBV6-1; d_gene: .; len: 16; abundance: .; j_gene: TRBJ1-3; CDR3aa: CASSEAIRSSGNTIYF; CDR3nt: TGTGCCAGCAGTGAGGCAATCAGGTCCTCTGGAAACACCATATATTTT
v_gene: TRBV4-1; d_gene: TRBD2; len: 18; abundance: .; j_gene: TRBJ2-3; CDR3aa: CASSTGTSGGLSTDTQYF; CDR3nt: TGCGCCAGCAGCACTGGGACTAGCGGGGGCCTTAGCACAGATACGCAGTATTTT
v_gene: TRBV7-9; d_gene: .; len: 15; abundance: .; j_gene: TRBJ1-2; CDR3aa: CASSLGGTGRSGYTF; CDR3nt: TGTGCCAGCAGCTTAGGTGGTACAGGACGGTCTGGCTACACCTTC
v_gene: TRBV11-2; d_gene: .; len: 16; abundance: .; j_gene: TRBJ1-3; CDR3aa: CASSLLVGPAGNTIYF; CDR3nt: TGTGCCAGCAGCCTATTAGTTGGGCCAGCTGGAAACACCATATATTTT
v_gene: TRBV6-5; d_gene: .; len: 13; abundance: few; j_gene: TRBJ2-7; CDR3aa: CASSFGLFYEQYF; CDR3nt: TGTGCCAGCAGTTTTGGACTCTTCTACGAGCAGTACTTC
v_gene: TRBV4-3; d_gene: .; len: 13; abundance: .; j_gene: TRBJ1-2; CDR3aa: CASSQEAHYGYTF; CDR3nt: TGCGCCAGCAGCCAAGAAGCTCACTATGGCTACACCTTC
v_gene: TRBV2; d_gene: TRBD1; len: 12; abundance: .; j_gene: TRBJ2-7; CDR3aa: CASGTVPYEQYF; CDR3nt: TGTGCCAGCGGGACAGTCCCCTACGAGCAGTACTTC
v_gene: TRBV6-1; d_gene: .; len: 13; abundance: few; j_gene: TRBJ2-1; CDR3aa: CASSEERGNEQFF; CDR3nt: TGTGCCAGCAGTGAAGAGCGAGGCAATGAGCAGTTCTTC
v_gene: TRBV4-1; d_gene: TRBD1; len: 17; abundance: few; j_gene: TRBJ1-4; CDR3aa: CASSQVGTGATNEKLFF; CDR3nt: TGCGCCAGCAGCCAAGTCGGGACAGGCGCAACTAATGAAAAACTGTTTTTT
v_gene: TRBV29-1; d_gene: TRBD1; len: 13; abundance: once; j_gene: TRBJ2-5; CDR3aa: CSVAGQGQETQYF; CDR3nt: TGCAGCGTTGCTGGACAGGGCCAAGAGACCCAGTACTTC
v_gene: TRBV29-1; d_gene: TRBD2; len: 14; abundance: .; j_gene: TRBJ2-7; CDR3aa: CSVERVAGGYEQYF; CDR3nt: TGCAGCGTTGAAAGGGTAGCGGGAGGCTACGAGCAGTACTTC
v_gene: TRBV29-1; d_gene: TRBD1; len: 13; abundance: .; j_gene: TRBJ1-2; CDR3aa: CSVQKQGAYGYTF; CDR3nt: TGCAGCGTCCAAAAACAGGGGGCCTATGGCTACACCTTC
v_gene: TRBV7-2; d_gene: .; len: 15; abundance: once; j_gene: TRBJ2-2; CDR3aa: CASSFGRGGTGELFF; CDR3nt: TGTGCCAGCAGCTTCGGTAGGGGAGGCACCGGGGAGCTGTTTTTT
v_gene: TRBV6-5; d_gene: .; len: 14; abundance: .; j_gene: TRBJ2-1; CDR3aa: CASSYTIIQGYQFF; CDR3nt: TGTGCCAGCAGTTACACCATAATACAGGGTTACCAGTTCTTC
v_gene: TRBV7-9; d_gene: .; len: 13; abundance: .; j_gene: TRBJ2-1; CDR3aa: CASSPSYRNEQFF; CDR3nt: TGTGCCAGCAGCCCATCCTACCGCAATGAGCAGTTCTTC
v_gene: TRBV5-1; d_gene: .; len: 14; abundance: .; j_gene: TRBJ1-2; CDR3aa: CASIMAGAVGGYTF; CDR3nt: TGCGCCAGCATAATGGCAGGGGCAGTCGGAGGCTACACCTTC
v_gene: TRBV9; d_gene: TRBD2; len: 13; abundance: .; j_gene: TRBJ2-2; CDR3aa: CASRWGGTGELFF; CDR3nt: TGTGCCAGCAGGTGGGGGGGGACCGGGGAGCTGTTTTTT
v_gene: TRBV28; d_gene: TRBD1; len: 20; abundance: .; j_gene: TRBJ2-7; CDR3aa: CASKRDRLVGAEFSPYERYF; CDR3nt: TGTGCCAGTAAACGGGACAGATTGGTTGGAGCGGAGTTTAGTCCCTACGAGCGGTACTTC
v_gene: TRBV5-4; d_gene: .; len: 15; abundance: .; j_gene: TRBJ1-3; CDR3aa: CASGNDTVSGNTIYF; CDR3nt: TGTGCCAGCGGAAACGACACCGTCTCTGGAAACACCATATATTTT
v_gene: TRBV18; d_gene: TRBD2; len: 15; abundance: few; j_gene: TRBJ2-3; CDR3aa: CASSPSSGGDDTQYF; CDR3nt: TGTGCCAGCTCACCGTCCAGCGGGGGGGACGATACGCAGTATTTT
v_gene: TRBV2; d_gene: TRBD1; len: 15; abundance: .; j_gene: TRBJ1-6; CDR3aa: CASDSQGASGSPLHF; CDR3nt: TGTGCCAGTGATTCACAGGGGGCGTCCGGATCACCCCTCCACTTT
v_gene: TRBV30; d_gene: .; len: 14; abundance: .; j_gene: TRBJ2-2; CDR3aa: CAWSGTINTGELFF; CDR3nt: TGTGCCTGGAGTGGGACTATTAACACCGGGGAGCTGTTTTTT
v_gene: TRBV29-1; d_gene: .; len: 15; abundance: .; j_gene: TRBJ1-3; CDR3aa: CSVVPRKSSGNTIYF; CDR3nt: TGCAGCGTTGTCCCTAGGAAGAGCTCTGGAAACACCATATATTTT
v_gene: TRBV19; d_gene: TRBD1; len: 15; abundance: .; j_gene: TRBJ1-5; CDR3aa: CASSRGQGPSQPQHF; CDR3nt: TGTGCCAGTAGTAGAGGACAGGGTCCCAGTCAGCCCCAGCATTTT
v_gene: TRBV28; d_gene: .; len: 16; abundance: .; j_gene: TRBJ2-1; CDR3aa: CASSSSGSRSYNEQFF; CDR3nt: TGTGCCAGCAGTTCGTCCGGGAGCCGTTCCTACAATGAGCAGTTCTTC
v_gene: TRBV11-2; d_gene: .; len: 11; abundance: few; j_gene: TRBJ2-3; CDR3aa: CASSFLDTQYF; CDR3nt: TGTGCCAGCAGCTTCCTGGATACGCAGTATTTT
v_gene: TRBV5-4; d_gene: TRBD1; len: 14; abundance: .; j_gene: TRBJ1-2; CDR3aa: CASSSDRGRDGYTF; CDR3nt: TGTGCCAGCAGCTCGGACAGGGGGCGCGATGGCTACACCTTC
v_gene: TRBV27; d_gene: TRBD1; len: 16; abundance: once; j_gene: TRBJ1-2; CDR3aa: CASSFRDSKRAYGYTF; CDR3nt: TGTGCCAGCAGTTTCCGGGACAGCAAACGGGCCTATGGCTACACCTTC
v_gene: TRBV5-1; d_gene: .; len: 16; abundance: .; j_gene: TRBJ1-4; CDR3aa: CASSGGTANTLGKLFF; CDR3nt: TGCGCCAGCAGCGGCGGGACGGCAAACACTCTTGGAAAACTGTTTTTT
v_gene: TRBV15; d_gene: .; len: 16; abundance: .; j_gene: TRBJ2-7; CDR3aa: CATSRENPGNSYEQYF; CDR3nt: TGTGCCACCAGCAGAGAGAATCCAGGCAACTCCTACGAGCAGTACTTC
v_gene: TRBV12-5; d_gene: TRBD1; len: 14; abundance: .; j_gene: TRBJ1-4; CDR3aa: CASGEGTGNEKLFF; CDR3nt: TGTGCTAGTGGAGAGGGGACAGGGAATGAAAAACTGTTTTTT
v_gene: TRBV5-6; d_gene: TRBD2; len: 16; abundance: .; j_gene: TRBJ2-2; CDR3aa: CASSLALAGETGELFF; CDR3nt: TGTGCCAGCAGCTTGGCACTAGCGGGGGAAACCGGGGAGCTGTTTTTT
v_gene: TRBV6-5; d_gene: .; len: 15; abundance: .; j_gene: TRBJ2-1; CDR3aa: CASSTGQIPMNEQFF; CDR3nt: TGTGCCAGCAGTACCGGACAGATACCTATGAATGAGCAGTTCTTC